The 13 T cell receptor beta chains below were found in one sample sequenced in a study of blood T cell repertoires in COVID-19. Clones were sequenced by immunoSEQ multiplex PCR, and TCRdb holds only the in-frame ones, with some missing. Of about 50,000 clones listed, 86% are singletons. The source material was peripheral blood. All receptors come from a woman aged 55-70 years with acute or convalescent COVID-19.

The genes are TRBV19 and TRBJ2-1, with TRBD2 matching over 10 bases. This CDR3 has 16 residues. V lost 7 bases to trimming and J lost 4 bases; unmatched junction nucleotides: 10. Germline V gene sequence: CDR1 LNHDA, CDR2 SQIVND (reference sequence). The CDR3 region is CASIRTSGQAYNEQFF. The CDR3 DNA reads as TGTGCCAGTATCCGGACTAGCGGACAGGCATACAATGAGCAGTTCTTC.

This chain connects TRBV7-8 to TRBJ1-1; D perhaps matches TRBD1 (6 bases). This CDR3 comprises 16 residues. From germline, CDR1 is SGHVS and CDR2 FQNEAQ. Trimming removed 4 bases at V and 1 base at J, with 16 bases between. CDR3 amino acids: CASSSSGGGGNTEAFF. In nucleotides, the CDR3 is TGTGCCAGCAGCTCCAGCGGAGGGGGGGGGAACACTGAAGCTTTCTTT.

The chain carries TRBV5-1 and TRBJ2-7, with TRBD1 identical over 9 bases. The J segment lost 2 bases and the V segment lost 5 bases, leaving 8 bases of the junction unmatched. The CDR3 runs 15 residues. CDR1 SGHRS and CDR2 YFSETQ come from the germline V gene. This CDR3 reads CASSSTGGSTYEQYF. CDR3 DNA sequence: TGCGCCAGCAGTTCGACAGGGGGGTCGACCTACGAGCAGTACTTC.

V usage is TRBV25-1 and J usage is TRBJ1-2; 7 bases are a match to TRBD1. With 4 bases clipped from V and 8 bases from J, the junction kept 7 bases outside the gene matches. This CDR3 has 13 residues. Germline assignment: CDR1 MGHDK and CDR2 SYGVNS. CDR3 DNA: TGTGCCAGCAGTGGAGGGGGCTCTCGGGGCTACACCTTC. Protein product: CASSGGGSRGYTF.

The DNA of the CDR3 is TGCGCCAGCACGGACAGGGTAATTCACGGGCCCGAAGCTTTCTTT. Protein: CASTDRVIHGPEAFF. This sequence joins TRBV10-2 and TRBJ1-1, with 8 nucleotides matching TRBD1. The length of the CDR3 is 15 residues. Germline CDR1 and CDR2: WSHSY and SAAADI. V was clipped by 7 bases and J by 8 bases; unmatched bases: 15.

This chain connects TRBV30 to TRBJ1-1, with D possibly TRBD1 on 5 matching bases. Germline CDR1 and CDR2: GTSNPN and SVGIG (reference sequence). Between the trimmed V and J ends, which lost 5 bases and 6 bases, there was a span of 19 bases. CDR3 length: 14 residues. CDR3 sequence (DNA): TGTGCCTGGGGGGGTTCAGGGCAGCAAGCTGAAGCTTTCTTT. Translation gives CAWGGSGQQAEAFF.

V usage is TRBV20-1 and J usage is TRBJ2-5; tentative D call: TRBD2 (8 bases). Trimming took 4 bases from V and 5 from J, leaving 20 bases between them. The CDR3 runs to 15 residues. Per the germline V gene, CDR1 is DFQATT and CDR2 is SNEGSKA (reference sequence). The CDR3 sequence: CSATDREGARETQYF. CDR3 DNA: TGCAGTGCTACTGACCGGGAGGGGGCGAGGGAGACCCAGTACTTC.

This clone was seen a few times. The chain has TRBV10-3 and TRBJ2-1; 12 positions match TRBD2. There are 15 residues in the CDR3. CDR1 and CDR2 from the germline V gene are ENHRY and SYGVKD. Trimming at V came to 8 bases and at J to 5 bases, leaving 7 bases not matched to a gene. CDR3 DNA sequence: TGTGCCATCGGCGGACTAGCGGGACTAGACAATGAGCAGTTCTTC. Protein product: CAIGGLAGLDNEQFF.

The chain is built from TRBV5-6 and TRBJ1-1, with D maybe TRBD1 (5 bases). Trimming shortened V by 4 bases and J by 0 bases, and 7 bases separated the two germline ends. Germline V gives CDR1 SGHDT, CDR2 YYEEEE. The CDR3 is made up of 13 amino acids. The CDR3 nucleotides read TGTGCCAGCAGCAAGACAGTGAACACTGAAGCTTTCTTT. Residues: CASSKTVNTEAFF.

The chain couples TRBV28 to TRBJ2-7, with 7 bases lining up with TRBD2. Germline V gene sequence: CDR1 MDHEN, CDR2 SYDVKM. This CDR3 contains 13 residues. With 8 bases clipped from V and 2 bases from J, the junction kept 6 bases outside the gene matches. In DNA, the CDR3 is TGTGCCAGCCAGACTAGCCCCACCTACGAGCAGTACTTC. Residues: CASQTSPTYEQYF.

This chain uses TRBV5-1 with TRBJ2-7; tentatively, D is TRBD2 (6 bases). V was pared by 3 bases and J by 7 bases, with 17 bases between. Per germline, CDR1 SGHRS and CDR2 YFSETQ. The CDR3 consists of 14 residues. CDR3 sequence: CASSSGTPLMEQYF. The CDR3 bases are TGCGCCAGCAGCTCCGGGACTCCGCTCATGGAGCAGTACTTC.

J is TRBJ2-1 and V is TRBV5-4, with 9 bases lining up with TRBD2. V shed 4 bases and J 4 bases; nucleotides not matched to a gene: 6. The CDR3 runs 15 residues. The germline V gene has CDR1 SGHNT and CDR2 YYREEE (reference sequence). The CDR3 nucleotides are TGTGCCAGCAGCACCCGACTAGCGGAGTACAATGAGCAGTTCTTC. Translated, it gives CASSTRLAEYNEQFF.

The CDR3 DNA sequence: TGTGCCAGCAGCCAAGACAGGAACACTGAAGCTTTCTTT. It translates to CASSQDRNTEAFF. The chain carries TRBV4-2 and TRBJ1-1, with D unclear. V was pared by 0 bases and J by 1 base, with 3 bases between. Germline CDR1 LGHNA, CDR2 YNFKEQ. The length of the CDR3 is 13 residues.